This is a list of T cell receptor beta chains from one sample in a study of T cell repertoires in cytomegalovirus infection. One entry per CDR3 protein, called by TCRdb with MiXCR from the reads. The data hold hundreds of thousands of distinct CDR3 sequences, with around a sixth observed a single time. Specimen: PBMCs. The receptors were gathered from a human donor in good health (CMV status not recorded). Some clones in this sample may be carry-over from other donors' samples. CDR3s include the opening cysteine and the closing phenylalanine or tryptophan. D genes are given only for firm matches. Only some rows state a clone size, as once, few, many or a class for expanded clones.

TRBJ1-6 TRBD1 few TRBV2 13 CATSLTGTAPLHF TGTGCCACCTCTCTTACAGGGACAGCGCCCCTCCACTTT
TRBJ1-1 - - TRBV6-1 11 CASSYSTEAFF TGTGCCAGCAGTTATTCCACTGAAGCTTTCTTT
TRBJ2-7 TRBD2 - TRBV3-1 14 CASSQEGGAYEQYF TGTGCCAGCAGCCAAGAGGGGGGGGCCTACGAGCAGTACTTC
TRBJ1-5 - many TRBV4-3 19 CASSQVPIRGAYSNQPQHF TGCGCCAGCAGCCAAGTCCCAATTCGGGGGGCTTATAGCAATCAGCCCCAGCATTTT
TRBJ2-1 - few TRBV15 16 CATSKGRTGIYNEQFF TGTGCCACCAGTAAGGGACGGACTGGAATTTACAATGAGCAGTTCTTC
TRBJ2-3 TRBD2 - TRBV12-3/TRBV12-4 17 CASNARGGAVGTDTQYF TGTGCCAGCAACGCGCGCGGGGGGGCCGTTGGCACAGATACGCAGTATTTT
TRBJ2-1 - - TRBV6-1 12 CASLLLRGEQFF TGTGCCAGCCTCCTTCTAAGGGGTGAGCAGTTCTTC
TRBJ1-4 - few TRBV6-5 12 CASRSPGLKLFF TGTGCCAGCAGGTCCCCAGGGTTGAAACTGTTTTTT
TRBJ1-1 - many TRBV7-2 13 CASSLGPASEAFF TGTGCCAGCAGCTTAGGGCCCGCCTCTGAAGCTTTCTTT
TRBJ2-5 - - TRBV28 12 CASTDQKETQYF TGTGCCAGCACAGACCAAAAAGAGACCCAGTACTTC
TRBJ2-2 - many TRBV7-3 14 CASSLRQGRGELFF TGTGCCAGCAGCCTTCGGCAGGGGCGGGGGGAGCTGTTTTTT
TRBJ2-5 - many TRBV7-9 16 CASSLNWDRDGETQYF TGTGCCAGCAGCTTAAACTGGGACCGGGACGGGGAGACCCAGTACTTC
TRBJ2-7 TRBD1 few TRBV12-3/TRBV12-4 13 CASSGTGYVEQYF TGTGCCAGCAGTGGGACAGGGTATGTCGAGCAGTACTTC
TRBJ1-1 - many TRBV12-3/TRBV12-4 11 CASRTVAEAFF TGTGCCAGCAGAACGGTCGCGGAAGCTTTCTTT
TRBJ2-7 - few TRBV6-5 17 CASSYSYGGPYGYEQYF TGTGCCAGCAGTTACTCGTACGGGGGGCCCTATGGGTACGAGCAGTACTTC
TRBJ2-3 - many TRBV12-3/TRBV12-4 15 CASSLGPFSTDTQYF TGTGCCAGCAGTTTAGGGCCATTTAGCACAGATACGCAGTATTTT
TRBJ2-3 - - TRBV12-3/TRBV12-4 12 CASRSTADTQYF TGTGCCAGCAGGTCTACAGCAGATACGCAGTATTTT
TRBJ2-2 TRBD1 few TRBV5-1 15 CASSEGTALTGELFF TGCGCCAGCAGCGAAGGGACAGCACTCACCGGGGAGCTGTTTTTT
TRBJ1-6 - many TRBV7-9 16 CASSSVPAGLNSPLHF TGTGCCAGCAGCTCAGTGCCAGCTGGGCTTAATTCACCCCTCCACTTT
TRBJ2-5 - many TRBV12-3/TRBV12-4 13 CASKGLVGETQYF TGTGCCAGCAAGGGTCTCGTGGGGGAGACCCAGTACTTC
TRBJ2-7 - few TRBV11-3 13 CASSLAMGHEQYF TGTGCCAGCAGCTTAGCAATGGGGCACGAGCAGTACTTC
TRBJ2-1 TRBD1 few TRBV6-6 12 CASSLQGAKQFF TGTGCCAGCAGTTTACAGGGGGCAAAGCAGTTCTTC
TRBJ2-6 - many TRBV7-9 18 CARTPENRLKSGANVLTF TGTGCCAGAACCCCGGAGAACAGACTCAAATCTGGGGCCAACGTCCTGACTTTC
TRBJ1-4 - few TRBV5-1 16 CASSLGFGTDGEKLFF TGCGCCAGCAGCTTGGGATTTGGGACTGACGGTGAAAAACTGTTTTTT
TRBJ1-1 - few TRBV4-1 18 CASSQVNDLSTVNTEAFF TGCGCCAGCAGCCAAGTCAATGATCTTTCGACGGTGAACACTGAAGCTTTCTTT
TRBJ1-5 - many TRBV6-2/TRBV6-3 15 CASRRDGGQTQPQHF TGTGCCAGCAGACGGGACGGTGGGCAGACTCAGCCCCAGCATTTT
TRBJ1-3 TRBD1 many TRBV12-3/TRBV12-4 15 CASRYGTGSGNTIYF TGTGCCAGCAGATACGGGACAGGGTCTGGAAACACCATATATTTT
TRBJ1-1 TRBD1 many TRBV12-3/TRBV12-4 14 CASSLGTGVAEAFF TGTGCCAGCAGTTTGGGGACAGGGGTGGCTGAAGCTTTCTTT
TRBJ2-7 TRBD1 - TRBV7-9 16 CASSYTNAGTGDEQYF TGTGCCAGCAGCTACACCAACGCCGGGACAGGGGACGAGCAGTACTTC
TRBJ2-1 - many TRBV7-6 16 CASSPLGGVEYNEQFF TGTGCCAGCAGCCCCCTAGGGGGGGTGGAGTACAATGAGCAGTTCTTC
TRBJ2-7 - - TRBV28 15 CASSPRTISYGEQYF TGTGCCAGCAGTCCAAGGACGATTTCTTACGGCGAGCAGTACTTC
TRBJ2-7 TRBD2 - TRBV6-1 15 CASRTSSGGTYEQYF TGTGCCAGCAGGACCTCTAGCGGGGGGACCTACGAGCAGTACTTC
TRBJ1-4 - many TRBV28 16 CASSSAGSGKNEKLFF TGTGCCAGCAGTTCGGCGGGGAGTGGAAAGAATGAAAAACTGTTTTTT
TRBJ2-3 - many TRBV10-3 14 CATSPRGAGDTQYF TGTGCCACTTCCCCACGGGGGGCGGGAGATACGCAGTATTTT
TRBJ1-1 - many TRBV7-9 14 CASSETDRNTEAFF TGTGCCAGCAGCGAAACCGACAGGAACACTGAAGCTTTCTTT
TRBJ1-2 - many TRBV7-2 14 CASSLAPGNYGYTF TGTGCCAGCAGCTTAGCTCCCGGGAACTATGGCTACACCTTC
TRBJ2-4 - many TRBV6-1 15 CASSEPTRWINIQYF TGTGCCAGCAGTGAACCGACCAGGTGGATAAACATTCAGTACTTC
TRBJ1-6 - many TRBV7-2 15 CASSTVTVGNSPLHF TGTGCCAGCAGCACCGTGACAGTAGGGAATTCACCCCTCCACTTT
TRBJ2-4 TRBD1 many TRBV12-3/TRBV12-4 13 CASRSRQGNIQYF TGTGCCAGCAGATCCCGACAGGGAAACATTCAGTACTTC
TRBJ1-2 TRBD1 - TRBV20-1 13 CSARRTGIDGYTF TGCAGTGCTAGACGGACAGGGATCGATGGCTACACCTTC
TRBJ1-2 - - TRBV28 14 CASTLYTFDYGYTF TGTGCCAGCACCTTGTACACTTTTGACTATGGCTACACCTTC
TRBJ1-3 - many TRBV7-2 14 CASSFLQSGNTIYF TGTGCCAGCAGCTTCCTCCAGAGTGGAAACACCATATATTTT
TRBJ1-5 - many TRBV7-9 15 CASSLGEGVPQPQHF TGTGCCAGCAGCTTAGGGGAAGGGGTACCCCAGCCCCAGCATTTT
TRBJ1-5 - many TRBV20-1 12 CSAISGNQPQHF TGCAGTGCTATATCGGGCAATCAGCCCCAGCATTTT
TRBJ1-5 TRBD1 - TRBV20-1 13 CSATRQGGQPQHF TGCAGTGCTACCCGACAGGGCGGCCAGCCCCAGCATTTT
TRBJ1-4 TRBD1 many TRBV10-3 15 CAISESPGGREKLFF TGTGCCATCAGTGAGTCGCCAGGGGGCCGGGAAAAACTGTTTTTT
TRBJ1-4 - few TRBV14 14 CASSQPGGYEKLFF TGTGCCAGCAGCCAACCCGGCGGATACGAAAAACTGTTTTTT
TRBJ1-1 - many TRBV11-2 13 CASSLGVSGEAFF TGTGCCAGCAGCTTAGGGGTATCAGGTGAAGCTTTCTTT
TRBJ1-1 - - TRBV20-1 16 CSAPSSIGGVNTEAFF TGCAGTGCTCCATCGTCCATCGGGGGAGTTAACACTGAAGCTTTCTTT
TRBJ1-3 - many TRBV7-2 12 CASSLATNTIYF TGTGCCAGCAGCTTAGCCACAAACACCATATATTTT
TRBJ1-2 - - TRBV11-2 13 CASSLMDLYGYTF TGTGCCAGCAGCTTAATGGACCTCTATGGCTACACCTTC
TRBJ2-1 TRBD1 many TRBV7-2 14 CASSSTGLGNEQFF TGTGCCAGCAGCTCGACAGGGTTGGGCAATGAGCAGTTCTTC
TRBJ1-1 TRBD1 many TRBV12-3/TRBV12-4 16 CASRGGGTGVGTEAFF TGTGCCAGCAGGGGAGGCGGGACAGGGGTTGGAACTGAAGCTTTCTTT